Shown below are 15 T cell receptor beta chains from a single sample sequenced in a study of blood T cell repertoires in COVID-19. Repertoires were generated with immunoSEQ multiplex PCR, while TCRdb's copy carries only in-frame clones and drops some. The sample lists 150,000 or so clones, around nine tenths occurring once. Sequencing was carried out using peripheral blood. Source of these receptors: a human donor in a cohort sampled during active COVID-19.

The CDR3 loop is CASSLIYEQYF. The CDR3, as DNA: TGTGCCAGCAGTCTAATATACGAGCAGTACTTC. This sequence joins TRBV5-8 and TRBJ2-7, with no clear D. Germline CDR1 and CDR2: SGHTS and YDEGEE. CDR3 size: 11 residues. V shed 5 bases and J shed 4 bases, with 7 bases lying between them. Together with reference TRBV5-8 and TRBJ2-7, the CDR3 gives the full variable domain: EAGVTQSPTHLIKTRGQQATLRCSPISGHTSVYWYQQALGLGLQFLLWYDEGEERNRGNFPPRFSGRQFPNYSSELNVNALELEDSALYLCASSLIYEQYFGPGTRLTVT.

V and J are TRBV7-7 and TRBJ2-7; maybe TRBD1 (6 bases). V was trimmed by 3 bases and J by 2 bases, leaving 11 bases between them. CDR1 and CDR2 (germline): SSHAT, FNYEAQ (reference sequence). The CDR3 loop spans 14 amino acids. CDR3 bases: TGTGCCAGCAGCTTGGGAACAGGGACCTACGAGCAGTACTTC. It encodes CASSLGTGTYEQYF.

The chain is built from TRBV28 and TRBJ1-4; TRBD1 matches at 8 bases. V lost 4 bases, J lost 8 bases, and 12 bases stayed unmatched. The CDR3 totals 16 residues. CDR1 is MDHEN, CDR2 SYDVKM, per germline. CDR3 nucleotide sequence: TGTGCCAGCAGTTCTCCCCGGGACAGGCAAAGGGAAAAACTGTTTTTT. This translates into CASSSPRDRQREKLFF. Full variable domain (remainder filled in from reference TRBV28 and TRBJ1-4): DVKVTQSSRYLVKRTGEKVFLECVQDMDHENMFWYRQDPGLGLRLIYFSYDVKMKEKGDIPEGYSVSREKKERFSLILESASTNQTSMYLCASSSPRDRQREKLFFGSGTQLSVL.

The chain employs TRBV7-3 and TRBJ2-3, with a weak D call TRBD1 (6 bases). This CDR3 is built from 15 residues. The V gene lost 4 bases and the J gene lost 3 bases, with 14 bases spanning the gap. CDR1 SGHTA and CDR2 FQGTGA come from the germline V gene. For the CDR3, the DNA is TGTGCCAGCAGCTGGGGGCGTGCCCGGACAGATACGCAGTATTTT. Its protein product is CASSWGRARTDTQYF.

The J gene is TRBJ2-7, the V gene TRBV29-1; D gene unclear. Germline V gene data show CDR1 as SQVTM and CDR2 as ANQGSEA. The V and J ends lost 6 bases and 3 bases respectively, with 15 bases between them. This CDR3 spans 13 amino acids. The chain's CDR3 is CSVVSAADYEQYF. DNA for the CDR3: TGCAGCGTCGTATCGGCGGCCGACTACGAGCAGTACTTC.

The chain recombines TRBV6-6 with TRBJ2-7, with D uncertain. Germline-derived CDR1 and CDR2 are MNHNY and SVGAGI (reference sequence). Trimming removed 5 bases at V and 2 bases at J, with 13 bases between. This CDR3 is 14 amino acids long. CDR3 sequence reads: CASSKVGVAYEQYF. The CDR3 DNA sequence: TGTGCCAGCAGTAAAGTGGGCGTTGCCTACGAGCAGTACTTC.

V usage is TRBV7-8 and J usage is TRBJ2-3; D is uncertain. Germline V lookup: CDR1 SGHVS, CDR2 FQNEAQ. V lost 5 bases and J lost 0, with 9 bases in between. The CDR3 length is 14 residues. The CDR3 DNA reads TGTGCCAGCAGCCCTATTCTAAGCACAGATACGCAGTATTTT. Its translation: CASSPILSTDTQYF.

This chain joins TRBV7-8 and TRBJ2-2; 10 bases are shared with TRBD1. V shed 7 bases, J shed 3 bases, and the junction held 17 bases outside the gene matches. The CDR3 totals 19 residues. Germline V CDR1 and CDR2: SGHVS, FQNEAQ. The CDR3 sequence: CASTWGRDRGMGDTGELFF. CDR3 bases: TGTGCCAGCACCTGGGGACGGGACAGGGGTATGGGTGACACCGGGGAGCTGTTTTTT.

This chain joins TRBV5-1 and TRBJ1-2, with 10 bases matching TRBD1. Per germline, CDR1 SGHRS and CDR2 YFSETQ. J lost 8 bases, V lost 7 bases, and 11 bases had no gene match. The CDR3 length is 14 residues. CDR3 protein: CASQTTGTGEGYTF. CDR3 coding DNA: TGCGCCAGCCAAACTACCGGGACAGGGGAAGGCTACACCTTC.

The rearrangement links TRBV21-1 to TRBJ2-6; TRBD1 is the table's D call, not checked against the DNA. TRBV21-1 counts as a pseudogene. The length of the CDR3 is 21 residues. The CDR3 sequence: CASSKARSDRDPGPGANVLTF. CDR3 nucleotide sequence: TGTGCCAGCAGCAAAGCCCGCTCAGACAGGGACCCTGGTCCTGGGGCCAACGTCCTGACTTTC.

J is TRBJ2-3 and V is TRBV28, with no clear D. Between the trimmed V and J ends, which lost 3 bases and 2 bases, there was a span of 9 bases. The CDR3 consists of 14 residues. Germline values: CDR1 MDHEN, CDR2 SYDVKM. The CDR3 DNA sequence: TGTGCCAGCAGTTTGTCCCAGATCACAGATACGCAGTATTTT. Translated: CASSLSQITDTQYF.

This clone has just a few counts. Distinct nucleotide sequences in the sample also encode this CDR3. V is TRBV28 and J is TRBJ1-2; tentative D call: TRBD1 (5 bases). CDR1 is MDHEN and CDR2 is SYDVKM in the germline V gene. V lost 7 bases, J lost 2 bases, and 17 bases lay in between. The CDR3 extends over 15 amino acids. The CDR3 nucleotides read TGTGCCAGCACCCTGGGGCGGGGATTAAACTATGGCTACACCTTC. Amino acid sequence: CASTLGRGLNYGYTF.

The V and J genes are TRBV7-9 and TRBJ2-5; no clear D gene. V dropped 4 bases and J dropped 0 bases, with 9 bases sitting between them. Germline V gives CDR1 SEHNR, CDR2 FQNEAQ (reference sequence). The CDR3 is made up of 14 amino acids. CDR3 amino acids: CASSSLAYQETQYF. CDR3 nucleotide sequence: TGTGCCAGCAGCTCTCTCGCGTACCAAGAGACCCAGTACTTC. Based on the CDR3 plus reference TRBV7-9 and TRBJ2-5, the full variable domain is DTGVSQNPRHKITKRGQNVTFRCDPISEHNRLYWYRQTLGQGPEFLTYFQNEAQLEKSRLLSDRFSAERPKGSFSTLEIQRTEQGDSAMYLCASSSLAYQETQYFGPGTRLLVL.

This clone came up once. The chain recombines TRBV7-2 with TRBJ1-4; D not certain. V lost 6 bases and J 3 bases, leaving 17 bases between the germline ends. CDR1 and CDR2 from the germline V gene are SGHTA and FQGNSA. CDR3 length: 16 residues. In nucleotides, the CDR3 is TGTGCCAGCAGGCCATCATTAGGAGGTGCTAATGAAAAACTGTTTTTT. Translation gives CASRPSLGGANEKLFF.

This clone was counted once. The rearrangement links TRBV6-6 to TRBJ1-2, with 8 bases aligning to TRBD1. This CDR3 contains 13 residues. Germline loops: CDR1 MNHNY, CDR2 SVGAGI (reference sequence). V lost 0 bases to trimming and J lost 8 bases; unmatched junction nucleotides: 2. For the CDR3, the DNA is TGTGCCAGCAGTTACTCACAGGGGGACGGCTACACCTTC. This translates into CASSYSQGDGYTF.